This TCR beta chain came from a study of a mutant IDH1 vaccine in newly diagnosed glioma. Libraries were prepared by immunoSEQ multiplex PCR; TCRdb keeps only in-frame clonotypes and omits some of them. The sample has 75,000 to 95,000 clones, 85% to 90% seen once. The CDR3 is 15 residues long. In germline, CDR1 is SGHAT, CDR2 FQNNGV. V shed 6 bases, J shed 6 bases, and the junction held 6 bases outside the gene matches. Concerning this clone itself: What it recognizes is unknown.

The time point was: week 47, end of study. The study gave 300 ug of mutant IDH1 20-mer peptide per vaccine dose, with topical imiquimod. Vaccinations, eight in total, occurred in weeks 1, 3, 5, 7, 11, 15, 19, 23. The chain employs TRBV11-2 and TRBJ2-2, with TRBD1 matching over 11 bases. This receptor was obtained from a woman between 45 and 65 years old with glioma. Material: PBMCs, obtained from a glioma patient whose treatment included an IDH1 peptide vaccine. The DNA for the CDR3 is TGTGCCAGCAGAGGACAGGGGGCTTTCGCCGGGGAGCTGTTTTTT. It translates to CASRGQGAFAGELFF.